These 16 T cell receptor beta chains share one sample of origin, sequenced in a study of cytomegalovirus exposure and HLA in healthy donors. This PCR relied on a set of 60 Vbeta primers and 13 Jbeta primers. Only in-frame clones appear in the TCRdb table, and some are missing; sequencing was by immunoSEQ multiplex PCR. This sample has roughly 150,000 clones; roughly 81% occur once, and the top ten carry about 2.7%. Sequenced: PBMCs. The receptors here all came from a man aged 30 to 39 in good health and CMV-seropositive.

V usage is TRBV7-8 and J usage is TRBJ2-6; D is possibly TRBD2 (5 bases). Germline V gene data show CDR1 as SGHVS and CDR2 as FQNEAQ. This CDR3 contains 12 residues. V was clipped by 5 bases and J by 12 bases, with 11 bases between them. DNA for the CDR3: TGTGCCAGCAGCATTCAGCGGACCGTCCTGACTTTC. Encoded protein: CASSIQRTVLTF.

J is TRBJ2-7 and V is TRBV5-1; D might be TRBD2 (6 bases). This CDR3 is 15 amino acids long. V lost 3 bases and J lost 2, with 15 bases in between. Germline CDR1 reads SGHRS; CDR2 reads YFSETQ. CDR3 nucleotides: TGCGCCAGCAGCTCCACGACTAGTCGGGCCTACGAGCAGTACTTC. It translates to CASSSTTSRAYEQYF.

The chain joins TRBV27 to TRBJ1-5; the D is unclear. V lost 2 bases and J lost 3, with 14 bases in between. Germline assignment: CDR1 MNHEY and CDR2 SMNVEV (reference sequence). There are 16 residues in the CDR3. The CDR3 DNA reads TGTGCCAGCAGTTTAGATTCCCGGGGTACCAATCAGCCCCAGCATTTT. Translating it yields CASSLDSRGTNQPQHF.

V and J are TRBV7-2 and TRBJ2-1; 9 positions match TRBD2. V dropped 4 bases and J dropped 5; count of bases not matched to a gene: 9. Germline-derived CDR1 and CDR2 are SGHTA and FQGNSA. The CDR3 sequence is 16 residues long. In nucleotides, the CDR3 is TGTGCCAGCAGCTGGATAGCGGGAGCGAGCAACAATGAGCAGTTCTTC. Amino acids: CASSWIAGASNNEQFF.

The V call is TRBV5-5, the J call TRBJ1-1, with D unclear. V was clipped by 4 bases and J by 0 bases, with 10 bases between them. CDR1 and CDR2 (germline): SGHKS, YYEKEE (reference sequence). The CDR3 covers 14 residues. The DNA of the CDR3 is TGTGCCAGCAGCCTGGGTCTAATGAACACTGAAGCTTTCTTT. Protein product: CASSLGLMNTEAFF.

Only one count was recorded for this clone. The V and J genes are TRBV7-3 and TRBJ2-1; 7 nucleotides align to TRBD2. The CDR3 length is 15 residues. Looked up from germline, CDR1 is SGHTA and CDR2 is FQGTGA. With V trimmed by 5 bases and J by 5 bases, 9 bases remained unmatched. Here the CDR3 reads CASSPYPSGHNEQFF. As DNA, the CDR3 is TGTGCCAGCAGCCCTTATCCTAGCGGCCACAATGAGCAGTTCTTC. The entire variable domain, with the rest obtained from reference TRBV7-3 and TRBJ2-1, is as follows: GAGVSQTPSNKVTEKGKYVELRCDPISGHTALYWYRQSLGQGPEFLIYFQGTGAADDSGLPNDRFFAVRPEGSVSTLKIQRTERGDSAVYLCASSPYPSGHNEQFFGPGTRLTVL.

As concerns this clone: The junction does not match germline at one end; this may be a read error. The V and J genes are TRBV7-9 and TRBJ2-7; 7 bases are shared with TRBD2. This CDR3 comprises 13 residues. The germline CDR1 and CDR2 sequences are SEHNR and FQNEAQ (reference sequence). As DNA, the CDR3 is TGTTCCAGCAGCCCTGGGGAGGGGTACGAGCAGTACTTC. This translates into CSSSPGEGYEQYF.

The V and J genes are TRBV7-2 and TRBJ1-1; TRBD1 matches at 7 bases. The CDR3 spans 14 residues. After removal of 5 bases from V and 5 bases from J, the junction contained 8 bases not matched to a gene. The germline V gene encodes CDR1 SGHTA and CDR2 FQGNSA. The CDR3 reads CASSLTGAGTEAFF. DNA of the CDR3: TGTGCCAGCAGCCTAACAGGGGCCGGGACTGAAGCTTTCTTT.

The V and J genes are TRBV30 and TRBJ1-2; maybe TRBD1 (6 bases). Looked up from germline, CDR1 is GTSNPN and CDR2 is SVGIG (reference sequence). The CDR3 is 13 amino acids. V was clipped by 3 bases and J by 4 bases, with 12 bases between them. CDR3 region: CAWSRTEVYGYTF. The CDR3 region has the DNA TGTGCCTGGAGCCGGACAGAGGTCTATGGCTACACCTTC.

The chain has TRBV5-1 and TRBJ2-7, with 12 bases aligning to TRBD2. The CDR3 sequence is 15 residues long. CDR1 and CDR2 (germline): SGHRS, YFSETQ. The V segment lost 0 bases and the J segment 5 bases; nucleotides outside the gene matches: 3. As DNA, the CDR3 is TGCGCCAGCAGCTTGGGACTAGCGGGAGAGAACGAGCAGTACGTC. Residues: CASSLGLAGENEQYV.

This sequence joins TRBV7-2 and TRBJ1-1, with 8 bases that match TRBD1. V trimming: 2 bases; J trimming: 1 base; junction bases outside the gene matches: 3. Germline values: CDR1 SGHTA, CDR2 FQGNSA. The CDR3 length is 15 residues. CDR3 in amino acids: CASSLTRGRNTEAFF. In DNA, the CDR3 is TGTGCCAGCAGCTTAACCAGGGGGCGGAACACTGAAGCTTTCTTT.

The V gene is TRBV9, the J gene TRBJ1-1, with 7 positions matching TRBD1. Germline values: CDR1 SGDLS, CDR2 YYNGEE. V shed 4 bases, J shed 3 bases, and the junction held 9 bases outside the gene matches. The CDR3 extends over 15 amino acids. The CDR3 DNA follows: TGTGCCAGCAGCCTATCGACAGGGAGAGACACTGAAGCTTTCTTT. This codes for CASSLSTGRDTEAFF.

The chain joins TRBV4-1 to TRBJ1-1, with D hard to call. V was clipped by 3 bases and J by 11 bases, with 13 bases between them. This CDR3 comprises 12 residues. Per germline, CDR1 MGHRA and CDR2 YSYEKL. CDR3 in amino acids: CASSQTGIIAFF. CDR3 coding DNA: TGCGCCAGCAGCCAGACGGGAATCATTGCTTTCTTT.

The chain combines TRBV6-5 with TRBJ1-2; weak D call: TRBD1 (6 bases). Germline V gene data show CDR1 as MNHEY and CDR2 as SVGAGI. The CDR3 covers 14 residues. Trimming took 6 bases from V and 5 from J, leaving 16 bases between them. CDR3 sequence: CASRPPGQLYGYTF. In DNA form, the CDR3 reads TGTGCCAGCAGACCCCCGGGACAACTTTATGGCTACACCTTC.

V and J are TRBV7-9 and TRBJ1-1, with D maybe TRBD1 (6 bases). Per the germline V gene, CDR1 is SEHNR and CDR2 is FQNEAQ (reference sequence). The ends were cut back, 5 bases at V and 3 bases at J, with 16 bases in the middle. CDR3 length: 15 amino acids. CDR3 residues: CASSPTQGKYTEAFF. CDR3 nucleotide sequence: TGTGCCAGCAGCCCGACCCAGGGGAAATACACTGAAGCTTTCTTT.

This rearrangement joins TRBV4-1 to TRBJ2-5, with TRBD2 identical over 9 bases. This CDR3 comprises 21 residues. Germline CDR1 MGHRA, CDR2 YSYEKL. The V and J ends lost 0 bases and 5 bases, in that order; junction bases with no gene match: 22. The CDR3 DNA sequence: TGCGCCAGCAGCCAAGAAGGGGGGGGACTGGCGGGAGGGCCCCTAGAGGAGACCCAGTACTTC. Protein: CASSQEGGGLAGGPLEETQYF.